The 8 T cell receptor beta chains below all came from one sample that was sequenced in a study of blood T cells in healthy people across ages (dated by TCRdb to 2013 to 2016). The method behind the library was 5' RACE. The sequencer listed for this sample is Illumina HiSeq 2500. A second PCR of about 6 to 11 cycles was run with a J-beta primer mix and a sample-barcoded 5' primer. TCRdb handled the public reads itself, with Q25 trimming in fastp and clone calling in MiXCR, and kept productive beta chains. One record per CDR3 amino acid sequence lists the most common genes and DNA. This sample holds around 1,700,000 distinct CDR3 sequences; roughly 30% were observed only once. The ten largest clones represent more than 6% of the sample. The sequencing input was blood. These TCRs come from a woman aged 25 to 39 in good health.

This clonotype was seen more than once but under ten times. V usage is TRBV9 and J usage is TRBJ1-5; no clear D. V lost 4 bases to trimming and J lost 0 bases, with 11 bases between them. The CDR3 is made up of 15 amino acids. Looked up from germline, CDR1 is SGDLS and CDR2 is YYNGEE. As DNA, the CDR3 is TGTGCCAGCAGCCCGGACGGGTATAGCAATCAGCCCCAGCATTTT. This codes for CASSPDGYSNQPQHF.

This clonotype was picked up a small number of times. The chain employs TRBV6-6 and TRBJ1-1; D is undetermined. Germline-derived CDR1 and CDR2 are MNHNY and SVGAGI (reference sequence). This CDR3 comprises 14 residues. V lost 6 bases and J lost 4, with 15 bases in between. The CDR3 region is CASRKTSSGTEAFF. CDR3 nucleotide sequence: TGTGCCAGCAGGAAGACCTCATCGGGCACTGAAGCTTTCTTT.

This clonotype has at least ten counts. The chain joins TRBV10-2 to TRBJ2-7; the D gene is possibly TRBD1 (6 bases). Per the germline V gene, CDR1 is WSHSY and CDR2 is SAAADI. CDR3 size: 15 residues. The V and J ends lost 2 bases and 3 bases respectively, with 14 bases between them. DNA of the CDR3: TGCGCCAGCAGTGAGGGTCCGGGACAAATCTACGAGCAGTACTTC. Translation: CASSEGPGQIYEQYF.

This clonotype was found a few times. A junction boundary mismatches the germline segment, possibly from a read error. The rearrangement links TRBV7-2 to TRBJ2-7; 9 bases are a match to TRBD2. The CDR3 spans 18 residues. Looked up from germline, CDR1 is SGHTA and CDR2 is FQGNSA. The CDR3 sequence is CASNLEGWGGRAPYEQYF. The CDR3, as DNA: TGTGCCAGCAACTTAGAGGGATGGGGCGGGAGGGCGCCCTACGAGCAGTACTTC.

The table lists this clonotype with many counts. The J gene is TRBJ2-5, the V gene TRBV5-1, with D possibly being TRBD2 (6 bases). Between the trimmed V and J ends, which lost 4 bases and 3 bases, there was a span of 13 bases. Germline-derived CDR1 and CDR2 are SGHRS and YFSETQ. This CDR3 comprises 14 residues. CDR3 bases: TGCGCCAGCAGCCTCGGGAGTTTGAAAGAGACCCAGTACTTC. Amino acids: CASSLGSLKETQYF.

Details on this clonotype: The junction departs from germline at one end; a sequencing error may be responsible. This chain joins TRBV29-1 and TRBJ2-5, with TRBD2 identical over 14 bases. CDR1 and CDR2 from the germline V gene are SQVTM and ANQGSEA. CDR3 size: 16 residues. The CDR3 DNA reads TGCAGCGTTGGTAGACTAGCGGGAGGGGATCAAGAGACCCAGTGCTTC. Its translation: CSVGRLAGGDQETQCF.

This clonotype appeared many times. The chain links TRBV2 to TRBJ2-1, with 9 bases that match TRBD1. Germline CDR1 is SNHLY and CDR2 is FYNNEI. The CDR3 runs 14 residues. Trimming removed 6 bases from V and 3 bases from J; junction bases left unmatched: 3. The CDR3 reads CASSRDRDYNEQFF. CDR3 in DNA: TGTGCCAGCAGCCGGGACAGGGACTACAATGAGCAGTTCTTC.

This clonotype was seen repeatedly, ten times or more. The chain couples TRBV29-1 to TRBJ2-5; D uncertain. The CDR3 runs to 15 residues. Trimming removed 6 bases from V and 5 bases from J, with 22 bases in between. Germline V CDR1 and CDR2: SQVTM, ANQGSEA. Here the CDR3 DNA reads TGCAGCGTCATTAAGGTCGGTGGACGAAGCGAGACCCAGTACTTC. The encoded protein is CSVIKVGGRSETQYF.